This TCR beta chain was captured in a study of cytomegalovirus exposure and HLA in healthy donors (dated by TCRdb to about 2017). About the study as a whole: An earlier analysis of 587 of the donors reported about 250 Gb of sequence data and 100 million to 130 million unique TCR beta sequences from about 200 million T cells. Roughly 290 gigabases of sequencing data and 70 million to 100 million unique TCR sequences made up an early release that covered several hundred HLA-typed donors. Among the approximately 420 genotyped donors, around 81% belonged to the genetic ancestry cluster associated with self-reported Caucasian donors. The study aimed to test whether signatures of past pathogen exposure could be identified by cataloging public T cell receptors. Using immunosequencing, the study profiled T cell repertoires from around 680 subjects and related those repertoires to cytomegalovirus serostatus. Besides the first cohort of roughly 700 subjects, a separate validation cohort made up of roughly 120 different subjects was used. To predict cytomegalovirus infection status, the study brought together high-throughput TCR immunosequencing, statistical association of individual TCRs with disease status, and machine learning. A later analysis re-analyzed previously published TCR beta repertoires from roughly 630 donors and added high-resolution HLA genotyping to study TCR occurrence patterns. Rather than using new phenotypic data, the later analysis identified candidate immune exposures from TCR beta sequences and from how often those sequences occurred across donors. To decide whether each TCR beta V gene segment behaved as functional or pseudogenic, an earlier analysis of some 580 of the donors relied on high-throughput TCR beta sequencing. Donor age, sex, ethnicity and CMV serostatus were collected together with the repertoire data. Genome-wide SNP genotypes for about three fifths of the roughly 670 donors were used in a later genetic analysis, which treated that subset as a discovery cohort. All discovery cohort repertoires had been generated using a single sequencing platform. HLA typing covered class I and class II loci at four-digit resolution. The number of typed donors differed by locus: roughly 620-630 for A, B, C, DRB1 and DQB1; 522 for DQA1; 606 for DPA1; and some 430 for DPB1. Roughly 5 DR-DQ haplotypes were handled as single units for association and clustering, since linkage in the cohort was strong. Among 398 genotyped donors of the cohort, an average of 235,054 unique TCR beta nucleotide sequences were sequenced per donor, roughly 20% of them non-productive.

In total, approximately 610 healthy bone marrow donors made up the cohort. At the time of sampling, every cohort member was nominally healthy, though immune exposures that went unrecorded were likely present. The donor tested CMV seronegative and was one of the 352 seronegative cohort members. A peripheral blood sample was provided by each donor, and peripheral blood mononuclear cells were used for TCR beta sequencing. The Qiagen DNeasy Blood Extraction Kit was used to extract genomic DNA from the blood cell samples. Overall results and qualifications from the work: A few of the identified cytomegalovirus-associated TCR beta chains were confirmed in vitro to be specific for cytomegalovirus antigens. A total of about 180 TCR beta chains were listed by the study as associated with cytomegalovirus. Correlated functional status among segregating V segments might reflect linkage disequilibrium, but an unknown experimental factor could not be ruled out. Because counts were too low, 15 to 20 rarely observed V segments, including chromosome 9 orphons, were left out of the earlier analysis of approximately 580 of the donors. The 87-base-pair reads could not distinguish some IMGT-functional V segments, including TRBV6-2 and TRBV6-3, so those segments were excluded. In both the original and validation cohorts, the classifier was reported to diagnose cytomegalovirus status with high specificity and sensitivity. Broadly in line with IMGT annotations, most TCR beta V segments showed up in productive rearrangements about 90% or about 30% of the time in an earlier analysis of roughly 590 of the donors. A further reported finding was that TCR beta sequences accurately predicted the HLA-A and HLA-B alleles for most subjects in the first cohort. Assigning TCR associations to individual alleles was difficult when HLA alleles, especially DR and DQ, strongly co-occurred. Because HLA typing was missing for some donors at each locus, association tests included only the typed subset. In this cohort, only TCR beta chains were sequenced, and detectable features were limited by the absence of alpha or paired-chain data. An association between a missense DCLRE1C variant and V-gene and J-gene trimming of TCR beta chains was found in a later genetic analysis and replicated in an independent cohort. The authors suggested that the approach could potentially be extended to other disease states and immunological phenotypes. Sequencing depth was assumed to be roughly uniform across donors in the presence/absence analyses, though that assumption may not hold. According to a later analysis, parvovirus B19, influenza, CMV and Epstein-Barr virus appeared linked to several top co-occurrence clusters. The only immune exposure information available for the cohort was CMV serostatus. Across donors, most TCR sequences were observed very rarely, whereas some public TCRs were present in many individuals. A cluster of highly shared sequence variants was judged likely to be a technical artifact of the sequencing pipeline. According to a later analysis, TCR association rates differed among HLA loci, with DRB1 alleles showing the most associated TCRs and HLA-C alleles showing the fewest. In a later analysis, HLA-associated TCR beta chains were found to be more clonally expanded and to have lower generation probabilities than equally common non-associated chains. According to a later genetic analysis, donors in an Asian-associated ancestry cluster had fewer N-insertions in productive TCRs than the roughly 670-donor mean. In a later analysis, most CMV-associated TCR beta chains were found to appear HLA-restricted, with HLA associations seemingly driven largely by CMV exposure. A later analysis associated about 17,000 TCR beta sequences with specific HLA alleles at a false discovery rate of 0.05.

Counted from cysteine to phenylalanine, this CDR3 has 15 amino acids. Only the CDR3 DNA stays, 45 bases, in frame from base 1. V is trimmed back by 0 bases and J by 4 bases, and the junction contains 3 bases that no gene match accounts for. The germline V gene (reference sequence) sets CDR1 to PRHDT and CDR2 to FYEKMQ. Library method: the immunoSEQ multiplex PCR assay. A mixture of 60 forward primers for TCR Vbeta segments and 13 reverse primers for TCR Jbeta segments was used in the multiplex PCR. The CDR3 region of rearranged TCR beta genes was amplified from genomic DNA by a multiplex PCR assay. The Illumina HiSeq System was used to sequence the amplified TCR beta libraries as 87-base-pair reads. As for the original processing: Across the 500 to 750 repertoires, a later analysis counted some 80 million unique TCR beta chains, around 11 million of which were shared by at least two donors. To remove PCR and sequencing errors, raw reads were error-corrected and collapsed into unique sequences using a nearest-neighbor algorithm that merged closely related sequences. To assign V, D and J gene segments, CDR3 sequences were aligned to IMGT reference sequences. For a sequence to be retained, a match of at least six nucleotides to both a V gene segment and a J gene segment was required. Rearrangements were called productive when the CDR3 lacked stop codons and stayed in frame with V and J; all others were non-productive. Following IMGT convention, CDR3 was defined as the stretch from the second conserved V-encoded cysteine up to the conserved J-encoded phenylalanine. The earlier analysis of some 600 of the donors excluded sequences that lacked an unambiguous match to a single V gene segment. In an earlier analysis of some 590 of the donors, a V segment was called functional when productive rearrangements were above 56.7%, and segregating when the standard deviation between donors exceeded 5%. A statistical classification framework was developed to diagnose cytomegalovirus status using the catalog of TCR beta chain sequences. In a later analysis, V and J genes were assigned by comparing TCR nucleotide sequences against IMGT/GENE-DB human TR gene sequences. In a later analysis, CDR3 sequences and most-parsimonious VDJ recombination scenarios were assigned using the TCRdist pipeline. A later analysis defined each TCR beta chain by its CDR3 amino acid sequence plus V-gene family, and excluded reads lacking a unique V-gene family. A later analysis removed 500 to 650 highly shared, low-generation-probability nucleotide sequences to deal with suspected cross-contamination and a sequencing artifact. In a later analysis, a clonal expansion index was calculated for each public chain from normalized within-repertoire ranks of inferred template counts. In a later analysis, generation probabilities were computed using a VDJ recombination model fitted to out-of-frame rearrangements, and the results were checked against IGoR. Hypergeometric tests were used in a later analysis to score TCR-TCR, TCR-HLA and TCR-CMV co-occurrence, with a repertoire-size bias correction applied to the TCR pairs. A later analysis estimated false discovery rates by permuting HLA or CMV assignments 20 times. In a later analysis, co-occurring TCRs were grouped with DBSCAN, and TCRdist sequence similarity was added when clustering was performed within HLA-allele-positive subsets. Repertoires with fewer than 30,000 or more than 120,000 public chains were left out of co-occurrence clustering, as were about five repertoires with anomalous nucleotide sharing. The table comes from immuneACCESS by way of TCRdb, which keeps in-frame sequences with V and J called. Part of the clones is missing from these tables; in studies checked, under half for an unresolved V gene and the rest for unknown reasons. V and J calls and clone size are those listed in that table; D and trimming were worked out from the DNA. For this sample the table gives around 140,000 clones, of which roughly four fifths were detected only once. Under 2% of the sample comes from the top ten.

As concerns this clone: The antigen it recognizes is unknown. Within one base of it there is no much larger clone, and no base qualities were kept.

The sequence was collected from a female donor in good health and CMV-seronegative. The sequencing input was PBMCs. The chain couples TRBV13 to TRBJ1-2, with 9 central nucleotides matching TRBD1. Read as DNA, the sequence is TGTGCCAGCAGCTTAGGGGGACAGGGATTCTATGGCTACACCTTC. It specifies CASSLGGQGFYGYTF.